These T cell receptor beta chains were read from a single sample in a study of cytomegalovirus exposure and HLA in healthy donors. Assay: immunoSEQ multiplex PCR; the TCRdb copy retains only in-frame clones and omits some. The sample includes some 50,000 clones, around 67% of them seen just once. Specimen: PBMCs. These receptors were collected from a woman aged 45-65 years in good health and CMV-seropositive. Both conserved end residues are part of each CDR3. The order of the fields is J gene, V gene, CDR3 protein.

TRBJ2-2 | TRBV9 | CASSGQSTGELFF
TRBJ2-1 | TRBV9 | CASSVVGGPYNEQFF
TRBJ2-1 | TRBV7-3 | CASSPRQGDNEQFF
TRBJ2-3 | TRBV6-6 | CAGASADTQYF
TRBJ1-2 | TRBV4-1 | CASSQELQSNYGYTF
TRBJ1-1 | TRBV2 | CASSEASTGYTEAFF
TRBJ2-7 | TRBV7-2 | CASSLASAGAEQYF
TRBJ1-4 | TRBV7-9 | CASSLARGPQTNEKLFF
TRBJ2-7 | TRBV6-1 | CASSEGLAGGYEQYF
TRBJ2-3 | TRBV2 | CASTRTGGWIDTQYF
TRBJ2-7 | TRBV9 | CASSPRTSGVGEQYF
TRBJ2-1 | TRBV27 | CASRGLAGYEQFF
TRBJ1-3 | TRBV30 | CAWREPQSSAGNTIYF
TRBJ1-2 | TRBV14 | CASSPPDFYGYTF
TRBJ1-2 | TRBV4-3 | CASSQDRRGAYGYTF
TRBJ1-1 | TRBV29-1 | CSVVQSSTEAFF
TRBJ2-7 | TRBV7-8 | CASSLSETYEQYF
TRBJ2-1 | TRBV4-3 | CASSQSGLAMYNEQFF
TRBJ2-1 | TRBV13 | CASSLGGLNYNEQFF
TRBJ1-2 | TRBV2 | CASSGPGLTYGYTF
TRBJ2-2 | TRBV7-2 | CASSLRVGELFF
TRBJ2-5 | TRBV19 | CASSLSGGAGRETQYF
TRBJ2-5 | TRBV7-2 | CASSLVGREGETQYF
TRBJ2-7 | TRBV19 | CASSTTSGPSYEQYF
TRBJ1-1 | TRBV29-1 | CSVGGSEAFF
TRBJ2-1 | TRBV5-1 | CASSSSLGASGARGEQFF
TRBJ1-1 | TRBV5-1 | CASSLVGGRPEAFF
TRBJ1-6 | TRBV5-6 | CASSFTPMLTANSPLHF
TRBJ1-3 | TRBV5-1 | CASSYMTPGQGNTIYF
TRBJ2-7 | TRBV29-1 | CSARTSGIYEQYF
TRBJ2-3 | TRBV7-9 | CASSLGAQGDTQYF
TRBJ2-3 | TRBV4-2 | CASSQETSRVSSDTQYF
TRBJ2-1 | TRBV5-8 | CASSLVRAGNEQFF
TRBJ1-2 | TRBV6-5 | CASSPGGGYTF
TRBJ2-5 | TRBV9 | CASSSEGRGEETQYF
TRBJ2-1 | TRBV28 | CASRGGGTGRNEQFF
TRBJ2-7 | TRBV6-5 | CASSYGTGSRDEQYF
TRBJ2-3 | TRBV7-2 | CASSSRFVDTQYF
TRBJ2-3 | TRBV5-1 | CASSLKKYFGGVGSTDTQYF
TRBJ2-7 | TRBV4-2 | CASSQDRTTYEQYF
TRBJ2-2 | TRBV6-5 | CASSYFRTPAGELFF
TRBJ2-1 | TRBV10-1 | CASSPPGLAGNEQFF
TRBJ1-2 | TRBV27 | CASSSPDRGPNYGYTF
TRBJ2-7 | TRBV10-3 | CAIRGTDDYEQYF
TRBJ2-7 | TRBV11-2 | CASSSRLGTTYEQYF